This T cell receptor (beta chain) was recorded in a study of blood T cell repertoires in COVID-19. Background on the study: T cells, B-cell-depleted T cells, or PBMCs supplied cDNA or gDNA.

The CDR3 extends over 13 amino acids. The V segment lost 6 bases and the J segment 12 bases; nucleotides outside the gene matches: 9. The germline V gene encodes CDR1 SNHLY and CDR2 FYNNEI. Assay used: immunoSEQ multiplex PCR; TCRdb lists only in-frame clones, some missing. The data contain hundreds of thousands of clones, approximately 86% of them singletons. The source is a man between 18 and 35 years old with active or convalescent COVID-19. V usage is TRBV2 and J usage is TRBJ2-1; 9 bases map to TRBD2. Sequencing input: peripheral blood. The CDR3 region is CASRVVREGWQFF. CDR3 nucleotides: TGTGCCAGCAGGGTGGTGCGGGAGGGCTGGCAGTTCTTC.